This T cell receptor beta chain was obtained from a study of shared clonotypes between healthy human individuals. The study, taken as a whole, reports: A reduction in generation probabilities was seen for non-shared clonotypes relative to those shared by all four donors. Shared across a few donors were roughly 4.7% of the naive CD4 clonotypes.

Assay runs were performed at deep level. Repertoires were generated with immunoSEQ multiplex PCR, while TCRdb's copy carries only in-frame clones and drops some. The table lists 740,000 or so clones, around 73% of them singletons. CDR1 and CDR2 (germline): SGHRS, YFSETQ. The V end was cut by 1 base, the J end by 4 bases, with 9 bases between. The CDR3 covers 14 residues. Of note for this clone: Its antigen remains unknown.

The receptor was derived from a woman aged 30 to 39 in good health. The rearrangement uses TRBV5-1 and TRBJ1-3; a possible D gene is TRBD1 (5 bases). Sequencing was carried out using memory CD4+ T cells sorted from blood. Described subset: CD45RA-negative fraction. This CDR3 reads CASSLLQGGNTIYF. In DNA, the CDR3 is TGCGCCAGCAGCTTGCTTCAGGGAGGAAACACCATATATTTT.